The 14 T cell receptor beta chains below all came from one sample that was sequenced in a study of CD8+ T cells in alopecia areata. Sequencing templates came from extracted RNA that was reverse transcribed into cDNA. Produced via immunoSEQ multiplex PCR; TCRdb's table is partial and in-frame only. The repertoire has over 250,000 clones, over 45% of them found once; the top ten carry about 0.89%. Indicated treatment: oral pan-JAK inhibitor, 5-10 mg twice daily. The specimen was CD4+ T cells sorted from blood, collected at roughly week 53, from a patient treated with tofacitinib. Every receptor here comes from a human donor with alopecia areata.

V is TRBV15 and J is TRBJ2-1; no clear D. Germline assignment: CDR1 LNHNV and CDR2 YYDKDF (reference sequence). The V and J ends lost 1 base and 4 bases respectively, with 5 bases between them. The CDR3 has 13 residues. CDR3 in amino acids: CATSRVSYNEQFF. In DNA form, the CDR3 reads TGTGCCACCAGCAGAGTATCGTACAATGAGCAGTTCTTC.

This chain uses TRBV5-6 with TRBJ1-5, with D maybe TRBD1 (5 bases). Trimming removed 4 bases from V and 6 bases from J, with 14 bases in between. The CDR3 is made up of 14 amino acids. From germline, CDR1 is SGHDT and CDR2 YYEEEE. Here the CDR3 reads CASSRGRVGQPQHF. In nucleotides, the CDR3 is TGTGCCAGCAGCCGCGGCAGGGTCGGTCAGCCCCAGCATTTT.

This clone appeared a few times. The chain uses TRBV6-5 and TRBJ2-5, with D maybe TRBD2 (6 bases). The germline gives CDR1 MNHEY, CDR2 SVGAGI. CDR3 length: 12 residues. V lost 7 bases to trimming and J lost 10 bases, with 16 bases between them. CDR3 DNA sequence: TGTGCCAGCACCTACCCGGGAGATAACCAGTACTTC. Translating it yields CASTYPGDNQYF.

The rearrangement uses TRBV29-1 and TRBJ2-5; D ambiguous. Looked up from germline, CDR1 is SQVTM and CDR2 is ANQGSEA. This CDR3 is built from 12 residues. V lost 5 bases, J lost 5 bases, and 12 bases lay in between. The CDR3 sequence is CSVLRSEETQYF. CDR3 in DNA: TGCAGCGTTCTTCGGTCTGAGGAGACCCAGTACTTC.

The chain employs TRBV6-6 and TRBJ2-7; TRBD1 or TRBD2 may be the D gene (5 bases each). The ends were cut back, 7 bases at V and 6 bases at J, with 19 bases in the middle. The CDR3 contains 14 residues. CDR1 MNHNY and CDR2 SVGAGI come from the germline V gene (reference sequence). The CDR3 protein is CASNLLGDLGEQYF. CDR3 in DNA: TGTGCCAGCAACCTGTTAGGGGACCTCGGCGAGCAGTACTTC.

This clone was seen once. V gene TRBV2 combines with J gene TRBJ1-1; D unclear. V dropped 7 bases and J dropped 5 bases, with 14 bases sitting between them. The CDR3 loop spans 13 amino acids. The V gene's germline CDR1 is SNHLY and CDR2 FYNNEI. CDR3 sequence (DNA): TGTGCCAGCACCGTCACGGGCGGGACTGAAGCTTTCTTT. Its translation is CASTVTGGTEAFF.

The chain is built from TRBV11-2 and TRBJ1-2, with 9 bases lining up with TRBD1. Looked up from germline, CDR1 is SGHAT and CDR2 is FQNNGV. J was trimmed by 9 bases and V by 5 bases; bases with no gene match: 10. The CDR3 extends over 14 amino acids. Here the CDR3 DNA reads TGTGCCAGCAGCGTCGGGACAGGGAGAAATCGCTACACCTTC. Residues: CASSVGTGRNRYTF.

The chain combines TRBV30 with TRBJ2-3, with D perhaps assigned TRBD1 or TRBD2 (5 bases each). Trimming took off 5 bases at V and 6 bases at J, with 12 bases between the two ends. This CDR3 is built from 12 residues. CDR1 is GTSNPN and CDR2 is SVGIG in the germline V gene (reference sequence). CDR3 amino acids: CAWCWGMDTQYF. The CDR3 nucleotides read TGTGCCTGGTGTTGGGGGATGGATACGCAGTATTTT.

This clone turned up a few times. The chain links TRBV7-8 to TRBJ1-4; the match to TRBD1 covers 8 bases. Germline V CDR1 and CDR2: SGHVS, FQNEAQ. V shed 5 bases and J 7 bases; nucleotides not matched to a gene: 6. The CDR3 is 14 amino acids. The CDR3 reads CASSMDRVVEKLFF. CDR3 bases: TGTGCCAGCAGCATGGACAGGGTGGTTGAAAAACTGTTTTTT.

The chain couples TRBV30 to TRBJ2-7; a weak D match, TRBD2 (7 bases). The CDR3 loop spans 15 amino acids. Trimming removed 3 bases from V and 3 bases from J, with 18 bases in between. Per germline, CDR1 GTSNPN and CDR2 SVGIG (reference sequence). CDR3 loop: CAWSRGAGIGYEQYF. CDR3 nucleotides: TGTGCCTGGAGCCGGGGGGCAGGGATAGGCTACGAGCAGTACTTC.

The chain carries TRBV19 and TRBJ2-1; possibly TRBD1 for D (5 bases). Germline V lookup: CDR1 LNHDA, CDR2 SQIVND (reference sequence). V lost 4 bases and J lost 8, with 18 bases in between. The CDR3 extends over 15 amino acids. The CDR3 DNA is TGTGCCAGTAGTACCCTCCGACGCCAGGGTCATGAGCAGTTCTTC. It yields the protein CASSTLRRQGHEQFF.

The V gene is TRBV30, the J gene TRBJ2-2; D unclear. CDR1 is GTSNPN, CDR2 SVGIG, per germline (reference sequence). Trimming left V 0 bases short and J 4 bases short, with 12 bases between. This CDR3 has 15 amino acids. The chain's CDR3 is CAWSVSQLLTGELFF. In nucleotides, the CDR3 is TGTGCCTGGAGTGTTTCACAGCTTCTCACCGGGGAGCTGTTTTTT. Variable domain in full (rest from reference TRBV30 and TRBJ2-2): SQTIHQWPATLVQPVGSPLSLECTVEGTSNPNLYWYRQAAGRGLQLLFYSVGIGQISSEVPQNLSASRPQDRQFILSSKKLLLSDSGFYLCAWSVSQLLTGELFFGEGSRLTVL.

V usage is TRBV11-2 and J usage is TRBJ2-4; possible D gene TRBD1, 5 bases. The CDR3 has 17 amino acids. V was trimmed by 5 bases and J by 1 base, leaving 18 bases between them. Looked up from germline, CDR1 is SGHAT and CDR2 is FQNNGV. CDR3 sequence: CASSPFIQGMAKNIQYF. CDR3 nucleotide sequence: TGTGCCAGCAGCCCCTTCATCCAGGGTATGGCCAAAAACATTCAGTACTTC.

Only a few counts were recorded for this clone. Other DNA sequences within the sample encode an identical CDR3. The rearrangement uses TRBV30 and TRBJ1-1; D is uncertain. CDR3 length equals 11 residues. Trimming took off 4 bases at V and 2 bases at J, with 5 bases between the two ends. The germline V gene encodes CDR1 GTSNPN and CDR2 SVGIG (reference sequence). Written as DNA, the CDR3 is TGTGCCTGGAAGGGCAACACTGAAGCTTTCTTT. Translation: CAWKGNTEAFF.